This T cell receptor (beta chain) originates from a study of blood T cell repertoires in COVID-19 (dated by TCRdb to between 2020 and 2021). Describing the broader study: Samples from collaborators originated in the United States, Italy and Spain and spanned both the acute and convalescent phases of COVID-19. Nearly every sample came with metadata listing a de-identified subject ID, COVID-19 status, age in years and sex. The repertoires were released in a freely available public database meant as a resource for research on the immune response to SARS-CoV-2. The prospective study material was composed of cDNA or gDNA derived from T cells, B-cell-depleted T cells, or PBMCs. Subjects who had been exposed to COVID-19, were actively infected with it, or had recovered from it provided the deeply sampled blood TCRbeta repertoires that made up the dataset. The samples were drawn from the first 160 participants of the ongoing ImmuneRACE study and from 950 to 1,500 subjects provided by 6 global collaborators. Where HLA class I and class II types were available, the types were taken from metadata supplied by the sample provider, not from assay-based typing.

TCRbeta CDR3 regions were amplified from genomic DNA using the immunoSEQ Assay, a bias-controlled multiplex PCR. Under the source paper's analysis protocol: Within the assay, amplification of reference gene primers was used to estimate how many nucleated cells each sample contained. To quantify the absolute abundance of each unique TCRbeta CDR3 rearrangement, sequence reads were collapsed and filtered. For each sample, productive Simpson clonality was calculated as the square root of Simpson's diversity index over productive rearrangements. TCRdb took over this immuneACCESS table, retaining in-frame rearrangements with V and J assigned. Such tables are incomplete; in checked studies, under half of the missing clones stem from an unresolved V gene, and the remainder is unexplained. V, J and clone size reflect that table, while D and trimming were determined from the DNA. For this sample the table gives 200,000 to 300,000 clones, of which around nine tenths were detected only once. The ten largest clones represent roughly 4.9% of the sample.

CDR1 SGHNT and CDR2 YENEEA were looked up in the germline V gene. The V and J ends are trimmed by 1 base and 7 bases, leaving 17 bases between them. There are 15 amino acids in the CDR3, from cysteine to phenylalanine inclusive. The CDR3 DNA has 45 bases and is translated from base 1. One collaborating source in Seattle enrolled patients during active infection and followed them longitudinally through the course of disease. Whole blood was collected in K2EDTA tubes by collaborating institutions according to the institutions' own protocols. For TCRbeta analysis, collaborators shipped samples as frozen whole blood, isolated PBMCs, or DNA extracted from either of those sample types. Results the study describes overall, beyond this receptor: Clinical and demographic metadata were provided uncurated, with the amount varying by source and participant.

Details on this clone: Its antigen specificity is not known. Per-base quality was not reported, and no clone a single base away is much larger than it.

This receptor chain uses TRBV11-3 and TRBJ2-7, and TRBD1 may be the D gene, going by 5 matching bases. This sequence was found in a woman aged 55-70 years with COVID-19, enrolled during active disease. Sequenced sample: peripheral blood. The CDR3 sequence is CASSLGGRAIEEQYF. In nucleotides, the sequence is TGTGCCAGCAGCTTAGGGGGCAGGGCAATTGAAGAGCAGTACTTC.